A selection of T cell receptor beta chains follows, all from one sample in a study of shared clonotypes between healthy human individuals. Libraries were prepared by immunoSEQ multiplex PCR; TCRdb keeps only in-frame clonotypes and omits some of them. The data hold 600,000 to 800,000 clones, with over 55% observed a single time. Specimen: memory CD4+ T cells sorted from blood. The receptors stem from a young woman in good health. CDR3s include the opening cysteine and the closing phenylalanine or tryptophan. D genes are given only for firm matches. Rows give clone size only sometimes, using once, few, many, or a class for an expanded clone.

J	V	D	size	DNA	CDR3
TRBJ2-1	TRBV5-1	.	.	TGCGCCAGCAGCTTCGGACAGTCCGGAGGGGAGCAGTTCTTC	CASSFGQSGGEQFF
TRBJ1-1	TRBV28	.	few	TGTGCCAGCAAGGAGAACACTGAAGCTTTCTTT	CASKENTEAFF
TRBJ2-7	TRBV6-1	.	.	TGTGCCAGCACCCTAGTCGGCTACGAGCAGTACTTC	CASTLVGYEQYF
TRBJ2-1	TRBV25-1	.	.	TGTGCCAGCAGCGGGGAACAGTACAATGAGCAGTTCTTC	CASSGEQYNEQFF
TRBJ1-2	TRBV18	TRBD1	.	TGTGCCAGCTCACACCGGGACAGGGTCGACTATGGCTACACCTTC	CASSHRDRVDYGYTF
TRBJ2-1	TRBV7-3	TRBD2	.	TGTGCCAGCAGCCATCCGGGACTAGCGGGAGGAGACGTCGGGAATGAGCAGTTCTTC	CASSHPGLAGGDVGNEQFF
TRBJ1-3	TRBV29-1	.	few	TGCAGCGTCCCGGACGGCTCTGGAAACACCATATATTTT	CSVPDGSGNTIYF
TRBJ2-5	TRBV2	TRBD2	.	TGTGCCAGCAGTGGCACTAGCGAAGAGACCCAGTACTTC	CASSGTSEETQYF
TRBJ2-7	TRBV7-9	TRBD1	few	TGTGCCAGCAGCTCGGACAGGTTGGAGCAGTACTTC	CASSSDRLEQYF
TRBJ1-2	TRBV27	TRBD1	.	TGTGCCAGCAGTTTGGAACAGGGGCCCGGCTATGGCTACACCTTC	CASSLEQGPGYGYTF
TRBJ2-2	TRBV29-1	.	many	TGCAGCGTTAAGGGGTTATCGAACACCGGGGAGCTGTTTTTT	CSVKGLSNTGELFF
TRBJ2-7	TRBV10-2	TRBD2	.	TGCGCCAGCACTAGCGGGAGTGGGGATTCCTACGAGCAGTACTTC	CASTSGSGDSYEQYF
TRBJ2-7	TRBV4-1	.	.	TGCGCCAGCAGCCCTTTTCGGGTGGCCTACGAGCAGTACTTC	CASSPFRVAYEQYF
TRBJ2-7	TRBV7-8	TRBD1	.	TGTGCCAGCAGCTTAGGATGGACAGGGGAGTTGGGCGAGCAGTACTTC	CASSLGWTGELGEQYF
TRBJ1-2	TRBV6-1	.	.	TGTGCCAGCAAGACTGACCTCTATGGCTACACCTTC	CASKTDLYGYTF
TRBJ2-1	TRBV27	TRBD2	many	TGTGCCAGGAGACTAGCCGACTACAATGAGCAGTTCTTC	CARRLADYNEQFF